This T cell receptor beta chain originates from a study of blood T cell repertoires in COVID-19. Study information: Both acute and convalescent COVID-19 samples were obtained from the United States, Italy and Spain. T cells, B-cell-depleted T cells, or PBMCs provided the cDNA or gDNA that served as material.

The V end was cut by 4 bases, the J end by 5 bases, with 18 bases between. This CDR3 is 15 amino acids long. Germline V gene lookup returns CDR1 SGDLS and CDR2 YYNGEE. Assay used: immunoSEQ multiplex PCR; TCRdb lists only in-frame clones, some missing. The table shows roughly 250,000 clones, with around 82% occurring only once. The clonotype originates from a person between 65 and 80 years old with COVID-19, enrolled during active disease. The chain links TRBV9 to TRBJ2-5; D ambiguous. The sequenced material came from peripheral blood. The CDR3 DNA follows: TGTGCCAGCAGCCCCAGACCCAGCGCCCTGGAGACCCAGTACTTC. This sequence encodes CASSPRPSALETQYF.